This entry is about one T cell receptor beta chain. Antigen specificity is unknown. This sample is drawn from a study of identical twins. A universal primer site was incorporated via template switching, and the cDNA contained unique molecular identifiers. TCRdb ran MiXCR on the 5' RACE reads and lists one entry per CDR3 protein. Counted here are 200,000 to 250,000 distinct CDR3 sequences, approximately 7.8% occurring once; the ten biggest clones make up roughly 5%. Germline V gene sequence: CDR1 MGHDK, CDR2 SYGVNS. This CDR3 region has 15 residues. V was pared by 2 bases and J by 1 base, with 0 bases of the junction left unmatched. There were only healthy Caucasians among the donors. Study observations and caveats: Cord blood beta clonotypes present at high abundance carried fewer insertions; no such pattern appeared in memory repertoires.

This sample also appeared in a second study, on yellow fever vaccine responses in identical twins.

The clonotype was recovered from a woman aged 18-29 years in good health. Sequenced: CD8+ T cells sorted from blood. The chain joins TRBV25-1 to TRBJ1-5; 9 bases fit TRBD1. The CDR3 loop is CASSEGTGSNQPQHF. The CDR3 DNA reads as TGTGCCAGCAGTGAAGGGACAGGGAGCAATCAGCCCCAGCATTTT.